These 18 T cell receptor beta chains originate from one sample sequenced in a study of blood T cell repertoires in COVID-19. Sequencing was performed with immunoSEQ multiplex PCR; in TCRdb, only in-frame clones are kept and a portion is missing. The sample lists under 450,000 clones; 80% to 85% were seen once. Sample: PBMCs or T cells enriched from blood (not recorded which). The receptors originated from a woman between 50 and 59 years old who had recovered from COVID-19.

CDR3 amino acids: CASSNHRDRVGGYTF. CDR3 DNA sequence: TGTGCCAGCAGCAACCACCGGGACAGGGTTGGTGGCTACACCTTC. The gene calls are TRBV21-1 and TRBJ1-2; TRBD1, the D gene given by the table, was not confirmed from the DNA. TRBV21-1 is flagged as a pseudogene. This CDR3 is built from 15 residues.

Notes on this clone: The sample contains more than one DNA sequence encoding this CDR3. This CDR3 is CASSLRQDYGYTF. CDR3 bases: TGTGCCAGCAGCTTACGACAGGACTATGGCTACACCTTC. The chain couples TRBV7-2 to TRBJ1-2; possible D gene TRBD1, 6 bases. The CDR3 extends over 13 amino acids. Germline assignment: CDR1 SGHTA and CDR2 FQGNSA. Trimming pared 2 bases from V and 3 bases from J, leaving 7 bases between.

The J gene is TRBJ2-1, the V gene TRBV9, with TRBD1 identical over 7 bases. The V gene end was trimmed by 4 bases and the J gene end by 2 bases; junction bases not matched to a gene: 6. CDR3 length: 15 amino acids. Germline CDR1 is SGDLS and CDR2 is YYNGEE. CDR3 in amino acids: CASSSSGTAYNEQFF. In DNA form, the CDR3 reads TGTGCCAGCAGCTCATCCGGGACAGCCTACAATGAGCAGTTCTTC.

The chain joins TRBV14 to TRBJ1-2, with D possibly matching TRBD1 (6 bases). Germline V gene data show CDR1 as SGHDN and CDR2 as FVKESK. The CDR3 has 20 residues. The ends were cut back, 0 bases at V and 4 bases at J, with 27 bases in the middle. The CDR3 DNA follows: TGTGCCAGCAGCCAAGATCGGCTCGGCAAGGGGCAGGGGCCCTTCTATGGCTACACCTTC. Its translation: CASSQDRLGKGQGPFYGYTF.

A few counts support this clone. The chain recombines TRBV15 with TRBJ1-5; D not certain. Between the trimmed V and J ends, which lost 10 bases and 6 bases, there was a span of 25 bases. The germline CDR1 and CDR2 sequences are LNHNV and YYDKDF (reference sequence). The CDR3 has 16 amino acids. CDR3 nucleotides: TGTGCCAGCATGTGGAGACCGATGATCGACCCTCAGCCCCAGCATTTT. Its protein is CASMWRPMIDPQPQHF. Full variable domain (outside the CDR3, taken from reference TRBV15 and TRBJ1-5): DAMVIQNPRYQVTQFGKPVTLSCSQTLNHNVMYWYQQKSSQAPKLLFHYYDKDFNNEADTPDNFQSRRPNTSFCFLDIRSPGLGDTAMYLCASMWRPMIDPQPQHFGDGTRLSIL.

The V gene is TRBV28, the J gene TRBJ1-3, with D unclear. The CDR3 has 13 residues. Germline CDR1 is MDHEN and CDR2 is SYDVKM. Deletions cut 8 bases from V and 0 bases from J, with 8 bases between. This chain's CDR3 is CASVPGSGNTIYF. The DNA of the CDR3 is TGTGCCAGCGTCCCGGGCTCTGGAAACACCATATATTTT.

This clone showed up just once. The chain couples TRBV29-1 to TRBJ1-1; weak D call: TRBD1 (6 bases). The CDR3 has 13 residues. The ends were cut back, 5 bases at V and 4 bases at J, with 14 bases in the middle. Germline-derived CDR1 and CDR2 are SQVTM and ANQGSEA. In DNA, the CDR3 is TGCAGCGTTCGAGGGGGAGGGAGCACTGAAGCTTTCTTT. Its protein product is CSVRGGGSTEAFF. The whole variable domain, remainder taken from reference TRBV29-1 and TRBJ1-1, is SAVISQKPSRDICQRGTSLTIQCQVDSQVTMMFWYRQQPGQSLTLIATANQGSEATYESGFVIDKFPISRPNLTFSTLTVSNMSPEDSSIYLCSVRGGGSTEAFFGQGTRLTVV.

The chain has TRBV19 and TRBJ1-2, with TRBD1 matching 8 bases. CDR1 is LNHDA, CDR2 SQIVND, per germline (reference sequence). The length of the CDR3 is 13 residues. V lost 4 bases to trimming and J lost 7 bases; unmatched junction nucleotides: 5. The CDR3 protein is CASSTGTGAGYTF. CDR3 DNA: TGTGCCAGTAGTACCGGGACAGGAGCTGGCTACACCTTC. Full variable domain (rest looked up from reference TRBV19 and TRBJ1-2): DGGITQSPKYLFRKEGQNVTLSCEQNLNHDAMYWYRQDPGQGLRLIYYSQIVNDFQKGDIAEGYSVSREKKESFPLTVTSAQKNPTAFYLCASSTGTGAGYTFGSGTRLTVV.

There are a few counts of this clone. The chain carries TRBV5-4 and TRBJ2-7, with TRBD1 matching over 7 bases. Germline loops: CDR1 SGHNT, CDR2 YYREEE (reference sequence). The V segment lost 4 bases and the J segment 3 bases; nucleotides outside the gene matches: 4. The length of the CDR3 is 13 residues. CDR3 coding DNA: TGTGCCAGCAGCGGGGACAGCCTCTACGAGCAGTACTTC. Residues: CASSGDSLYEQYF.

J is TRBJ2-3 and V is TRBV5-1, with 12 bases matching TRBD2. The V gene's germline CDR1 is SGHRS and CDR2 YFSETQ. The CDR3 sequence is 16 residues long. V shed 1 base and J 3 bases; nucleotides not matched to a gene: 3. CDR3 sequence (DNA): TGCGCCAGCAGCTTGTCTACTAGCGGGGGGACAGATACGCAGTATTTT. This translates into CASSLSTSGGTDTQYF.

The chain links TRBV3-1 (or the pseudogene TRBV3-2) to TRBJ1-2; a weak D match, TRBD1 (5 bases). The CDR3 extends over 14 amino acids. V gave up 4 bases and J gave up 5 bases, with 14 bases separating them. Germline V lookup: CDR1 LGHDT, CDR2 YNNKEL (reference sequence). CDR3 sequence: CASSPVGGEYGYTF. In nucleotides, the CDR3 is TGTGCCAGCAGCCCCGTGGGAGGGGAGTATGGCTACACCTTC.

The rearrangement uses TRBV27 and TRBJ1-2; 10 nucleotides align to TRBD1. Germline CDR1 and CDR2: MNHEY and SMNVEV (reference sequence). The CDR3 is 14 amino acids. The V gene end was trimmed by 8 bases and the J gene end by 6 bases; junction bases not matched to a gene: 9. The CDR3 region is CASRQGALRDGYTF. The CDR3, as DNA: TGTGCCAGCCGACAGGGGGCTTTACGAGATGGCTACACCTTC.

The chain combines TRBV15 with TRBJ1-2; D unclear. V was pared by 0 bases and J by 8 bases, with 16 bases between. The CDR3 extends over 15 amino acids. Germline CDR1 reads LNHNV; CDR2 reads YYDKDF (reference sequence). CDR3 region: CATSRDRGTLWGYTF. The CDR3 region has the DNA TGTGCCACCAGCAGAGATAGAGGCACCCTTTGGGGCTACACCTTC.

The chain joins TRBV6-9 to TRBJ2-3; a possible D gene is TRBD2 (5 bases). Trimming took 10 bases from V and 1 from J, leaving 15 bases between them. The germline CDR1 and CDR2 sequences are MNHGY and SVAAGI. The CDR3 has 14 residues. In DNA, the CDR3 is TGTGCCAACCCTAGCAGCACCGGCACAGATACGCAGTATTTT. It specifies CANPSSTGTDTQYF.

The rearrangement links TRBV5-4 to TRBJ1-2; maybe TRBD1 (5 bases). CDR3 length: 14 residues. Germline assignment: CDR1 SGHNT and CDR2 YYREEE (reference sequence). The V end lost 0 bases, the J end lost 6 bases, and 12 bases lay between the germline ends. DNA of the CDR3: TGTGCCAGCAGCTTGGTAACCGGGGGACATGGCTACACCTTC. Its translation: CASSLVTGGHGYTF.

The V and J genes are TRBV18 and TRBJ1-6; 10 bases fit TRBD1. The germline CDR1 and CDR2 sequences are KGHSH and LQKENI. Trimming cost V 2 bases and J 10 bases; bases outside gene matches: 8. This CDR3 region has 16 residues. CDR3 loop: CASSPAGTGDGSPLHF. The CDR3 nucleotides read TGTGCCAGCTCACCAGCCGGGACAGGGGATGGGTCACCCCTCCACTTT.

This chain connects TRBV9 to TRBJ1-1; a weak D match, TRBD1 (6 bases). This CDR3 is 14 amino acids long. Trimming cost V 3 bases and J 5 bases, with 14 bases left between them. The germline gives CDR1 SGDLS, CDR2 YYNGEE. The CDR3 nucleotides are TGTGCCAGCAGCGCCGGGGGGGCGCGGACTGAAGCTTTCTTT. Translating gives CASSAGGARTEAFF.

The chain joins TRBV10-3 to TRBJ1-3, with D unclear. Germline CDR1 is ENHRY and CDR2 is SYGVKD. Deletions cut 0 bases from V and 0 bases from J, with 9 bases between. The CDR3 is made up of 16 amino acids. The CDR3 loop reads CAISESLQFSGNTIYF. The DNA of the CDR3 is TGTGCCATCAGTGAGTCCCTACAGTTCTCTGGAAACACCATATATTTT.